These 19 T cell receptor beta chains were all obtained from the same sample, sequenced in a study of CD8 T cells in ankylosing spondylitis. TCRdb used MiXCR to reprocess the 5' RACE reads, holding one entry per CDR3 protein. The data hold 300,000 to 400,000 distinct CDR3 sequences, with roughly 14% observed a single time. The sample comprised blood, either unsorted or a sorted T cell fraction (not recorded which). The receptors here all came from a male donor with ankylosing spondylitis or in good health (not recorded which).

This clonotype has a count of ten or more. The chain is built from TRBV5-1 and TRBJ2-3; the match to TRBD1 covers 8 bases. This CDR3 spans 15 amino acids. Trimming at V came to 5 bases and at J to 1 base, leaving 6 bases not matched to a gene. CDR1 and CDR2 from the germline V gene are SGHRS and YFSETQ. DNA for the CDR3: TGCGCCAGCAGTTATGGGACAGGACGCACAGATACGCAGTATTTT. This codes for CASSYGTGRTDTQYF.

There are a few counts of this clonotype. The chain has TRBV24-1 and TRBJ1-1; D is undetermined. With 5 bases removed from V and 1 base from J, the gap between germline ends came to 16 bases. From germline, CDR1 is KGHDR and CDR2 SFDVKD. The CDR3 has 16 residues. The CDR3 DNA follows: TGTGCCACCAGTGCGAATACGGGAATAAGGAACACTGAAGCTTTCTTT. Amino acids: CATSANTGIRNTEAFF.

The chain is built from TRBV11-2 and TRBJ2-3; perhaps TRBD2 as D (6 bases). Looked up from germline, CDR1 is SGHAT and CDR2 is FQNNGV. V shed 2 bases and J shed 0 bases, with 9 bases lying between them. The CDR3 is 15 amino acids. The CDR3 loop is CASSLIADSTDTQYF. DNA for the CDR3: TGTGCCAGCAGCTTAATAGCGGATAGCACAGATACGCAGTATTTT.

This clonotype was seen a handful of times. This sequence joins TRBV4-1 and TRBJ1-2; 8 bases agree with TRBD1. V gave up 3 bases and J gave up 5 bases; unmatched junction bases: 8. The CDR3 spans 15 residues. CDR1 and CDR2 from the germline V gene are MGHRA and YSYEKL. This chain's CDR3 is CASSQHSTGEYGYTF. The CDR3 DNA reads TGCGCCAGCAGCCAGCACTCGACAGGGGAATATGGCTACACCTTC.

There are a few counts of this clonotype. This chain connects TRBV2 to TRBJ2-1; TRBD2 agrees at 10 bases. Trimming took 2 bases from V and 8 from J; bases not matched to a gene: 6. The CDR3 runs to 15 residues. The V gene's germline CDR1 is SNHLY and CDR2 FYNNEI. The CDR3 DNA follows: TGTGCCAGCAGTGAATATAGCGGGGGGTGGGATGAGCAGTTCTTC. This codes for CASSEYSGGWDEQFF.

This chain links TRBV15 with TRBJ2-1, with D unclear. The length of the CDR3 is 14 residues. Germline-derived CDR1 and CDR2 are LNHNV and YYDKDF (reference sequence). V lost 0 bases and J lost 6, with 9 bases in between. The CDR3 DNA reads TGTGCCACCAGCAGAGATCCTGGCAGCAATGAGCAGTTCTTC. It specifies CATSRDPGSNEQFF.

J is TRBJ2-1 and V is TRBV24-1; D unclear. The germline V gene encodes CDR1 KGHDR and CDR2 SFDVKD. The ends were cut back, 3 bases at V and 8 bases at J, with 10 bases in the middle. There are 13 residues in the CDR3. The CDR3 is CATSDTGRDEQFF. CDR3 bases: TGTGCCACCAGTGATACGGGTCGCGATGAGCAGTTCTTC.

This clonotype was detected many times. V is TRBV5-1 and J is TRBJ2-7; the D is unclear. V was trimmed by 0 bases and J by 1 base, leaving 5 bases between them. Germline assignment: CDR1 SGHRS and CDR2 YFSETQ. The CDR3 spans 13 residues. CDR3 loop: CASSLEVSYEQYF. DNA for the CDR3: TGCGCCAGCAGCTTGGAAGTATCCTACGAGCAGTACTTC.

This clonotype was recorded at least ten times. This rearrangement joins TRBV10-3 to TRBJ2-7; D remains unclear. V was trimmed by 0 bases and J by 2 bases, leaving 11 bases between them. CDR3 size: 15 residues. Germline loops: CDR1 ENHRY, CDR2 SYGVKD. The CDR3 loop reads CAISESILVPYEQYF. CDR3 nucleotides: TGTGCCATCAGTGAGTCGATACTGGTCCCCTACGAGCAGTACTTC.

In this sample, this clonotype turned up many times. The CDR3 reads CASSLGTANTEAFF. The CDR3 DNA reads as TGTGCCAGCAGTTTGGGGACAGCAAACACTGAAGCTTTCTTT. The chain joins TRBV12-3 or TRBV12-4 to TRBJ1-1; TRBD1 matches at 7 bases. Trimming at V came to 3 bases and at J to 2 bases, leaving 3 bases not matched to a gene. CDR3 length equals 14 residues.

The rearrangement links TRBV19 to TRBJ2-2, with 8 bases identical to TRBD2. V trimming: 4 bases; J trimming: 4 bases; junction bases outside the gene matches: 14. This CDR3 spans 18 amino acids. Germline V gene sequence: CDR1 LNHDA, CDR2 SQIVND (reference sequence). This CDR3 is CASSRALPGLVSTGELFF. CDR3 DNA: TGTGCCAGTAGTAGGGCTCTACCGGGACTAGTCAGCACCGGGGAGCTGTTTTTT.

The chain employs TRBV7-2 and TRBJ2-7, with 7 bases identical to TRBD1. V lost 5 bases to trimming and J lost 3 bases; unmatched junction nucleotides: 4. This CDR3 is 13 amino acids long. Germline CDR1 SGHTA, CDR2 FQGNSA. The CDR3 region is CASSLRQGYEQYF. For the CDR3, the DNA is TGTGCCAGCAGCCTCCGACAGGGCTACGAGCAGTACTTC.

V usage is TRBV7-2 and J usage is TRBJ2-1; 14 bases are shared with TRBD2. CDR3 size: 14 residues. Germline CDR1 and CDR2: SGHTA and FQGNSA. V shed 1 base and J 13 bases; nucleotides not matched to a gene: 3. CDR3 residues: CASSLGGTSGGQFF. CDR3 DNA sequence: TGTGCCAGCAGCTTAGGGGGGACTAGCGGGGGCCAGTTCTTC.

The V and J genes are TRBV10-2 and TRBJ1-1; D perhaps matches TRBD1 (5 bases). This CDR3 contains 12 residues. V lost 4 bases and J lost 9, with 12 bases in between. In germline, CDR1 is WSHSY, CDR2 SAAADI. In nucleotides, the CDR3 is TGCGCCAGCAGTGTGCAGGGAGGCAAAGCTTTCTTT. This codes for CASSVQGGKAFF.

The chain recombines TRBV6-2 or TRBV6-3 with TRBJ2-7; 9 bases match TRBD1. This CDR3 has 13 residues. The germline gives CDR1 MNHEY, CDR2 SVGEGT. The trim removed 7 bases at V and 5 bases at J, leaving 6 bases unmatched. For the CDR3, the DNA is TGTGCCAGCATCAAGGGGACAGGGAACGAGCAGTACTTC. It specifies CASIKGTGNEQYF.

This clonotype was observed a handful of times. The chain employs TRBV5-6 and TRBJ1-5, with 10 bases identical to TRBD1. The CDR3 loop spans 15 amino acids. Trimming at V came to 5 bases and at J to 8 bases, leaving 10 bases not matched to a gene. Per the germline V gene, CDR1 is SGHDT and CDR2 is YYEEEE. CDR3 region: CASSRDRGLTEPQHF. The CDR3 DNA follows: TGTGCCAGCAGTCGCGACAGGGGGCTCACGGAGCCCCAGCATTTT. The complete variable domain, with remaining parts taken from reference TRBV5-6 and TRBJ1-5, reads DAGVTQSPTHLIKTRGQQVTLRCSPKSGHDTVSWYQQALGQGPQFIFQYYEEEERQRGNFPDRFSGHQFPNYSSELNVNALLLGDSALYLCASSRDRGLTEPQHFGDGTRLSIL.

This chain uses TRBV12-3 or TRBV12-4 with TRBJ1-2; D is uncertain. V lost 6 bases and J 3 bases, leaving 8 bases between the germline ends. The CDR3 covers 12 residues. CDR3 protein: CASSTGYYGYTF. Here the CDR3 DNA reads TGTGCCAGCAGCACCGGGTACTATGGCTACACCTTC.

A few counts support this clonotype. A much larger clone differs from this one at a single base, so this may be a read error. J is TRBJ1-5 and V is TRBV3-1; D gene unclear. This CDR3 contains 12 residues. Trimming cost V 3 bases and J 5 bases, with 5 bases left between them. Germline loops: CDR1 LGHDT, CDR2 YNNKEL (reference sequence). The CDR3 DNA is TGTGCCAGCAGCCAGGAGGATCAGCCCCAGCATTTT. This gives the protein CASSQEDQPQHF. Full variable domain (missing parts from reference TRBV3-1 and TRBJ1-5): DTAVSQTPKYLVTQMGNDKSIKCEQNLGHDTMYWYKQDSKKFLKIMFSYNNKELIINETVPNRFSPKSPDKAHLNLHINSLELGDSAVYFCASSQEDQPQHFGDGTRLSIL.

The CDR3 DNA reads as TGTGCCAGCAGTTTAGCATGGAACACTGAAGCTTTCTTT. Translated, it gives CASSLAWNTEAFF. The chain combines TRBV12-3 or TRBV12-4 with TRBJ1-1; D is unresolved. The CDR3 extends over 13 amino acids. Trimming removed 0 bases at V and 1 base at J, with 3 bases between.